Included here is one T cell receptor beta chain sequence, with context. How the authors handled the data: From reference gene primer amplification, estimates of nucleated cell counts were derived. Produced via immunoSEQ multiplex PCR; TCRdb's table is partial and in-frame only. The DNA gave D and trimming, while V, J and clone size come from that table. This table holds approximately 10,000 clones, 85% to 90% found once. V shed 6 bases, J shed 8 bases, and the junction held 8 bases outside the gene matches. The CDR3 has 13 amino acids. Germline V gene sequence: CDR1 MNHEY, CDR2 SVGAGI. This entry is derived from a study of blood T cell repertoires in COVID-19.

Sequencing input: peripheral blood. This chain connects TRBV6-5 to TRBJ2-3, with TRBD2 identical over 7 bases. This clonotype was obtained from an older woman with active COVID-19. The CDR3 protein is CASRHREARTQYF. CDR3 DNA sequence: TGTGCCAGCAGGCACCGGGAGGCTCGTACGCAGTATTTT.